Each of the 25 T cell receptor beta chains below was sequenced from the same sample in a study of cytomegalovirus exposure and HLA in healthy donors. TCRdb keeps only in-frame clones here, not all; method: immunoSEQ multiplex PCR. The table includes over 110,000 clones, more than 75% detected once. The sample comprised PBMCs. These receptors came from a man younger than 35 in good health and CMV-seropositive.

This chain links TRBV11-3 with TRBJ1-4; D remains ambiguous. CDR3 length equals 16 residues. V shed 3 bases and J shed 1 base, with 12 bases lying between them. Looked up from germline, CDR1 is SGHNT and CDR2 is YENEEA. DNA of the CDR3: TGTGCCAGCAGCTTCTCCTACGGTCAAACTAATGAAAAACTGTTTTTT. Amino acids: CASSFSYGQTNEKLFF. The complete variable domain, with remaining parts taken from reference TRBV11-3 and TRBJ1-4, reads EAGVVQSPRYKIIEKKQPVAFWCNPISGHNTLYWYLQNLGQGPELLIRYENEEAVDDSQLPKDRFSAERLKGVDSTLKIQPAELGDSAVYLCASSFSYGQTNEKLFFGSGTQLSVL.

In its sample, this clone was seen once. The chain couples TRBV5-6 to TRBJ2-7; 7 bases are a match to TRBD1. Looked up from germline, CDR1 is SGHDT and CDR2 is YYEEEE. The V and J ends lost 4 bases and 6 bases, in that order; junction bases with no gene match: 10. CDR3 length: 14 amino acids. The CDR3 DNA reads as TGTGCCAGCAGCCAAACAGGGGACCTCACCGAGCAGTACTTC. Protein product: CASSQTGDLTEQYF.

CDR3 in DNA: TGCGCCAGCAGCCAACGGTGGGACAGCCTAAACACAAAGTACTTC. It translates to CASSQRWDSLNTKYF. This chain uses TRBV4-1 with TRBJ2-5; 7 positions agree with TRBD1. Germline CDR1 reads MGHRA; CDR2 reads YSYEKL. The CDR3 totals 15 residues. Trimming cost V 2 bases and J 12 bases; bases outside gene matches: 15.

The chain employs TRBV28 and TRBJ2-7; D possibly corresponds to TRBD1 (6 bases). CDR1 is MDHEN, CDR2 SYDVKM, per germline. Trimming shortened V by 2 bases and J by 4 bases, and 12 bases separated the two germline ends. This CDR3 region has 14 residues. DNA of the CDR3: TGTGCCAGCAGTTTAGTGGACAGTAGTTACGAGCAGTACTTC. Protein: CASSLVDSSYEQYF. Using reference TRBV28 and TRBJ2-7 for the parts outside the CDR3, the full variable domain is DVKVTQSSRYLVKRTGEKVFLECVQDMDHENMFWYRQDPGLGLRLIYFSYDVKMKEKGDIPEGYSVSREKKERFSLILESASTNQTSMYLCASSLVDSSYEQYFGPGTRLTVT.

The rearrangement uses TRBV7-9 and TRBJ2-1, with 9 bases fitting TRBD1. The V segment lost 5 bases and the J segment 0 bases; nucleotides outside the gene matches: 2. The CDR3 covers 15 residues. Germline-derived CDR1 and CDR2 are SEHNR and FQNEAQ (reference sequence). The CDR3 nucleotides are TGTGCCAGCAGCGTGACAGGGGGCTCCTACAATGAGCAGTTCTTC. Translating it yields CASSVTGGSYNEQFF.

V usage is TRBV6-5 and J usage is TRBJ2-5, with unresolved D. The CDR3 has 12 amino acids. The germline V gene encodes CDR1 MNHEY and CDR2 SVGAGI. The germline V and J ends were trimmed by 6 bases and 2 bases, with 7 bases remaining between them. CDR3: CASRRQQETQYF. CDR3 sequence (DNA): TGTGCCAGCAGACGACAACAAGAGACCCAGTACTTC.

This chain connects TRBV6-1 to TRBJ2-6, with D hard to call. The CDR3 totals 13 residues. Trimming pared 8 bases from V and 2 bases from J, leaving 7 bases between. Germline-derived CDR1 and CDR2 are MNHNS and SASEGT. CDR3 nucleotides: TGTGCCAGCGGGCTTACTGGGGCCAACGTCCTGACTTTC. Translating it yields CASGLTGANVLTF.

The chain carries TRBV10-1 and TRBJ2-1; TRBD2 might be the D (6 bases). The V end lost 5 bases, the J end lost 1 base, and 12 bases lay between the germline ends. The germline CDR1 and CDR2 sequences are WNHNN and SYGVQD (reference sequence). This CDR3 is 15 amino acids long. The CDR3 bases are TGCGCCAGCAGTCCAGGTAGCGGTTCCTACAATGAGCAGTTCTTC. Translating it yields CASSPGSGSYNEQFF.

The V gene is TRBV12-5, the J gene TRBJ1-1; D not resolved. Germline V lookup: CDR1 LGHNT, CDR2 FRNRAP. The CDR3 runs to 12 residues. Trimming stripped 5 bases from V and 6 bases from J, with 10 bases between. This chain's CDR3 is CASGPGPAEAFF. In DNA form, the CDR3 reads TGTGCTAGTGGTCCCGGTCCCGCTGAAGCTTTCTTT.

This chain connects TRBV4-1 to TRBJ2-7, with a weak D call TRBD2 (6 bases). Germline V gene lookup returns CDR1 MGHRA and CDR2 YSYEKL. CDR3 length: 16 amino acids. The V and J ends lost 4 bases and 3 bases respectively, with 19 bases between them. This CDR3 reads CASSRMTSQRDYEQYF. The CDR3 nucleotides are TGCGCCAGCAGCCGAATGACTAGTCAGAGAGACTACGAGCAGTACTTC.

A word on this clone: One junction end disagrees with the germline gene, perhaps due to a read error. The chain employs TRBV7-7 and TRBJ2-2; 8 nucleotides agree with TRBD2. The CDR3 contains 16 residues. In germline, CDR1 is SSHAT, CDR2 FNYEAQ (reference sequence). DNA of the CDR3: TGTGCTAGCAGCTTTAGAGCGGGAGATAACACCGGGGAGCTGTTTTTT. The encoded protein is CASSFRAGDNTGELFF.

V and J are TRBV27 and TRBJ2-7; 9 nucleotides line up with TRBD1. Germline V lookup: CDR1 MNHEY, CDR2 SMNVEV (reference sequence). The V gene end was trimmed by 5 bases and the J gene end by 5 bases; junction bases not matched to a gene: 13. The CDR3 contains 16 residues. CDR3 residues: CASSAMAGTGKNEQYF. The CDR3, as DNA: TGTGCCAGCAGTGCTATGGCCGGGACAGGGAAAAACGAGCAGTACTTC.

This chain connects TRBV7-3 to TRBJ2-7; D may be TRBD2 (6 bases). The germline V gene encodes CDR1 SGHTA and CDR2 FQGTGA. V was clipped by 0 bases and J by 1 base, with 16 bases between them. The length of the CDR3 is 17 residues. The CDR3 nucleotides are TGTGCCAGCAGCTTAACAGGAGGGTTCGACAGTTCCTACGAGCAGTACTTC. Its protein is CASSLTGGFDSSYEQYF.

This clone appeared a few times. The chain has TRBV11-2 and TRBJ2-3; D gene unclear. CDR1 SGHAT and CDR2 FQNNGV come from the germline V gene. CDR3 length: 12 residues. Trimming removed 6 bases from V and 0 bases from J, with 4 bases in between. As DNA, the CDR3 is TGTGCCAGCAGACATAGCACAGATACGCAGTATTTT. Its protein product is CASRHSTDTQYF.

The V call is TRBV14, the J call TRBJ1-1, with D hard to call. The ends were cut back, 2 bases at V and 0 bases at J, with 10 bases in the middle. The CDR3 extends over 15 amino acids. The V gene's germline CDR1 is SGHDN and CDR2 FVKESK. In DNA, the CDR3 is TGTGCCAGCAGCCAATTAGGAGGGTTGAACACTGAAGCTTTCTTT. Its translation: CASSQLGGLNTEAFF.

The rearrangement uses TRBV7-2 and TRBJ1-3, with D uncertain. The CDR3 contains 15 residues. Between the trimmed V and J ends, which lost 0 bases and 1 base, there was a span of 7 bases. Germline lookup yields CDR1 SGHTA and CDR2 FQGNSA. The CDR3 region has the DNA TGTGCCAGCAGCTTAGCGCCGAGTTCTGGAAACACCATATATTTT. Translation: CASSLAPSSGNTIYF.

The chain recombines TRBV6-5 with TRBJ2-7, with D uncertain. The germline gives CDR1 MNHEY, CDR2 SVGAGI. The CDR3 covers 13 residues. V was cut by 6 bases and J by 1 base, with 10 bases left in between. This CDR3 reads CASSPSVSYEQYF. CDR3 DNA sequence: TGTGCCAGCAGCCCCTCAGTGTCCTACGAGCAGTACTTC.

The gene calls are TRBV20-1 and TRBJ2-3; no clear D gene. This CDR3 contains 11 residues. Looked up from germline, CDR1 is DFQATT and CDR2 is SNEGSKA (reference sequence). Trimming cost V 7 bases and J 4 bases, with 9 bases left between them. The CDR3 sequence: CSGGLSDTQYF. The CDR3 bases are TGCAGTGGAGGCCTTTCAGATACGCAGTATTTT.

Concerning this clone: Other DNA sequences in the sample encode the same CDR3. J is TRBJ1-2 and V is TRBV5-1, with D maybe TRBD1 (5 bases). The CDR3 has 13 residues. V was trimmed by 0 bases and J by 7 bases, leaving 10 bases between them. Germline values: CDR1 SGHRS, CDR2 YFSETQ. The DNA of the CDR3 is TGCGCCAGCAGCTTGGCAGGGCGAAGTGGCTACACCTTC. Its translation is CASSLAGRSGYTF.

The CDR3 region is CASSFRSNQPQHF. CDR3 nucleotides: TGTGCCAGCAGTTTCAGGAGCAATCAGCCCCAGCATTTT. J is TRBJ1-5 and V is TRBV27, with unresolved D. This CDR3 spans 13 amino acids. CDR1 and CDR2 from the germline V gene are MNHEY and SMNVEV (reference sequence). V was trimmed by 3 bases and J by 1 base, leaving 4 bases between them.

V and J are TRBV27 and TRBJ2-1, with 8 bases that match TRBD1. Trimming cost V 5 bases and J 3 bases; bases outside gene matches: 3. The CDR3 spans 14 residues. CDR1 is MNHEY and CDR2 is SMNVEV in the germline V gene (reference sequence). For the CDR3, the DNA is TGTGCCAGCAGTCCGGGGACAGGCTACAATGAGCAGTTCTTC. This codes for CASSPGTGYNEQFF.

The chain is built from TRBV7-8 and TRBJ2-5; 8 bases align to TRBD2. Germline CDR1 reads SGHVS; CDR2 reads FQNEAQ. This CDR3 has 16 residues. V was clipped by 2 bases and J by 2 bases; unmatched bases: 7. CDR3 coding DNA: TGTGCCAGCAGCTTATTGGCAGCGGGGGCGCAAGAGACCCAGTACTTC. This encodes CASSLLAAGAQETQYF.

V and J are TRBV2 and TRBJ2-3; no firm D call. The V gene's germline CDR1 is SNHLY and CDR2 FYNNEI. CDR3 size: 12 residues. V gave up 3 bases and J gave up 13 bases, with 14 bases separating them. The CDR3 reads CASSDRGGVEYF. CDR3 sequence (DNA): TGTGCCAGCAGTGACAGAGGCGGAGTGGAGTATTTT.

This clone appeared a single time. The chain couples TRBV6-5 to TRBJ2-7; 10 nucleotides agree with TRBD2. Germline CDR1 is MNHEY and CDR2 is SVGAGI. The length of the CDR3 is 15 residues. V lost 4 bases to trimming and J lost 4 bases; unmatched junction nucleotides: 7. The CDR3 here is CASSLGSGGGYEQYF. CDR3 in DNA: TGTGCCAGCAGTTTGGGCAGCGGGGGGGGGTACGAGCAGTACTTC.

The chain joins TRBV5-6 to TRBJ1-2, with 9 bases lining up with TRBD1. The J segment lost 8 bases and the V segment lost 6 bases, leaving 8 bases of the junction unmatched. The CDR3 contains 13 residues. CDR1 is SGHDT, CDR2 YYEEEE, per germline. The CDR3 bases are TGTGCCAGCACCCTGGGGGGACAGGGAGGCTACACCTTC. Translating it yields CASTLGGQGGYTF.